This T cell receptor (beta chain) was identified in a study of blood T cell repertoires in COVID-19. CDR1 and CDR2 from the germline V gene are SGDLS and YYNGEE. This CDR3 is built from 16 residues. V was clipped by 0 bases and J by 3 bases; unmatched bases: 1. Per the authors' pipeline: Amplification from reference gene primers served as the basis for estimated nucleated cell counts. Sequencing was performed with immunoSEQ multiplex PCR; in TCRdb, only in-frame clones are kept and a portion is missing. From that table come the V and J calls and clone size; the DNA was used to work out D and trimming. Altogether 150,000 to 200,000 clones are present, around 89% being singletons, with the ten largest covering 1.5% to 2%.

The receptor was derived from a man between 18 and 29 years old who had recovered from COVID-19. The chain combines TRBV9 with TRBJ2-1; TRBD2 aligns across 12 bases. Sequenced input: peripheral blood. The CDR3 is CASSVGLAGVYNEQFF. CDR3 nucleotides: TGTGCCAGCAGCGTAGGACTAGCGGGAGTCTACAATGAGCAGTTCTTC.